These 31 T cell receptor beta chains share one sample of origin, sequenced in a study of shared clonotypes between healthy human individuals. Generated by immunoSEQ multiplex PCR, the TCRdb table keeps only in-frame clones and is missing some. Of millions of clones in the sample, 90% to 95% were seen once. What was sequenced was naive CD4+ T cells sorted from blood. Subset here: CD45RA+ positively selected. The source is a man aged 18 to 29 in good health.

The chain uses TRBV7-9 and TRBJ2-7; 15 bases are shared with TRBD2. The CDR3 runs 19 residues. Germline CDR1 is SEHNR and CDR2 is FQNEAQ (reference sequence). V gave up 4 bases and J gave up 3 bases; unmatched junction bases: 13. The CDR3 nucleotides are TGTGCCAGCAGCTCACTTGGGACTAGCGGGGGGTTGTTCAACTACGAGCAGTACTTC. Its translation: CASSSLGTSGGLFNYEQYF.

V gene TRBV20-1 combines with J gene TRBJ1-1; D is possibly TRBD1 (6 bases). Per germline, CDR1 DFQATT and CDR2 SNEGSKA (reference sequence). V gave up 6 bases and J gave up 7 bases, with 12 bases separating them. CDR3 length: 11 residues. CDR3 sequence: CSALDRLEAFF. The CDR3 DNA reads as TGCAGTGCCCTGGACAGACTTGAAGCTTTCTTT.

The rearrangement links TRBV5-4 to TRBJ1-2; a weak D match, TRBD1 (6 bases). Between the trimmed V and J ends, which lost 0 bases and 1 base, there was a span of 13 bases. The CDR3 covers 16 residues. CDR1 and CDR2 (germline): SGHNT, YYREEE (reference sequence). The DNA for the CDR3 is TGTGCCAGCAGCTTGGCCGGGGGGGCAGGTAACTATGGCTACACCTTC. Encoded protein: CASSLAGGAGNYGYTF.

The chain is built from TRBV9 and TRBJ2-2; weak D call: TRBD2 (6 bases). Germline assignment: CDR1 SGDLS and CDR2 YYNGEE. Between the trimmed V and J ends, which lost 4 bases and 0 bases, there was a span of 19 bases. The CDR3 contains 18 residues. For the CDR3, the DNA is TGTGCCAGCAGCCCCCCCTGGGGGGACGGCGCGAACACCGGGGAGCTGTTTTTT. Its translation: CASSPPWGDGANTGELFF.

The table lists this clone with a count of one. The chain joins TRBV5-1 to TRBJ2-3; 9 nucleotides align to TRBD1. CDR3 length equals 15 residues. V gave up 5 bases and J gave up 2 bases; unmatched junction bases: 6. Looked up from germline, CDR1 is SGHRS and CDR2 is YFSETQ. The CDR3 reads CASRRQGENTDTQYF. CDR3 DNA sequence: TGCGCCAGCAGGCGACAGGGGGAAAACACAGATACGCAGTATTTT.

The chain links TRBV25-1 to TRBJ1-2, with TRBD1 identical over 10 bases. Germline V CDR1 and CDR2: MGHDK, SYGVNS. The CDR3 loop spans 15 amino acids. Trimming cost V 8 bases and J 5 bases; bases outside gene matches: 11. The CDR3 DNA reads as TGTGCCAGCTCTTTTGACGGGACAGGGGATTATGGCTACACCTTC. This codes for CASSFDGTGDYGYTF.

This clone was observed a few times. Other DNA sequences in the same sample also yield this CDR3. The CDR3 here is CASSLSGANVLTF. CDR3 nucleotides: TGTGCCAGCAGTTTATCTGGGGCCAACGTCCTGACTTTC. The V call is TRBV27, the J call TRBJ2-6; no clear D gene. The CDR3 sequence is 13 residues long. V was clipped by 0 bases and J by 3 bases, with 0 bases between them. Per germline, CDR1 MNHEY and CDR2 SMNVEV (reference sequence).

The rearrangement joins TRBV6-4 to TRBJ1-5; a possible D gene is TRBD1 (5 bases). V lost 3 bases, J lost 7 bases, and 25 bases lay in between. The CDR3 has 18 amino acids. CDR1 is MRHNA and CDR2 is SNTAGT in the germline V gene. The CDR3 reads CASSDPGPFGGWGQPQHF. The CDR3 nucleotides read TGTGCCAGCAGTGATCCGGGTCCTTTTGGGGGTTGGGGACAGCCCCAGCATTTT.

The chain carries TRBV19 and TRBJ2-4; D perhaps matches TRBD2 (6 bases). The V and J ends lost 8 bases and 6 bases respectively, with 17 bases between them. The CDR3 is made up of 14 amino acids. Germline assignment: CDR1 LNHDA and CDR2 SQIVND (reference sequence). CDR3 residues: CASQGGRQGNIQYF. CDR3 nucleotide sequence: TGTGCCAGTCAAGGAGGGCGGCAGGGAAACATTCAGTACTTC.

This chain uses TRBV4-1 with TRBJ1-1, with 7 nucleotides matching TRBD1. This CDR3 contains 11 residues. The germline CDR1 and CDR2 sequences are MGHRA and YSYEKL. V gave up 6 bases and J gave up 8 bases; unmatched junction bases: 3. CDR3 amino acids: CASRRQGEAFF. The CDR3, as DNA: TGCGCCAGCAGGCGACAGGGCGAAGCTTTCTTT.

This chain links TRBV27 with TRBJ1-6, with TRBD1 identical over 7 bases. The germline gives CDR1 MNHEY, CDR2 SMNVEV (reference sequence). Trimming took 0 bases from V and 7 from J; bases not matched to a gene: 6. This CDR3 comprises 16 residues. CDR3 bases: TGTGCCAGCAGTTTATCGATTGGCAGGGGGAATTCACCCCTCCACTTT. The encoded protein is CASSLSIGRGNSPLHF.

The rearrangement links TRBV5-1 to TRBJ2-5; 10 nucleotides agree with TRBD2. The V segment lost 1 base and the J segment 5 bases; nucleotides outside the gene matches: 8. CDR3 size: 16 residues. Germline loops: CDR1 SGHRS, CDR2 YFSETQ. The CDR3 DNA reads TGCGCCAGCAGCTTGCTCCCTAGCGGGGGTATGGAGACCCAGTACTTC. It encodes CASSLLPSGGMETQYF.

V and J are TRBV10-3 and TRBJ1-2, with a weak D call TRBD1 (6 bases). The CDR3 runs 16 residues. Germline V gene data show CDR1 as ENHRY and CDR2 as SYGVKD. Trimming pared 0 bases from V and 3 bases from J, leaving 14 bases between. The CDR3 reads CAISESEGQIDYGYTF. In DNA, the CDR3 is TGTGCCATCAGTGAGTCGGAGGGACAAATCGACTATGGCTACACCTTC.

The V gene is TRBV13, the J gene TRBJ2-5, with 11 bases that match TRBD2. This CDR3 has 15 amino acids. The germline gives CDR1 PRHDT, CDR2 FYEKMQ (reference sequence). V was pared by 5 bases and J by 3 bases, with 5 bases of the junction left unmatched. DNA of the CDR3: TGTGCCAGCAGCATCCTAGCGGGGGGCGAAGAGACCCAGTACTTC. Residues: CASSILAGGEETQYF. Supplemented by reference TRBV13 and TRBJ2-5, the full variable domain reads AAGVIQSPRHLIKEKRETATLKCYPIPRHDTVYWYQQGPGQDPQFLISFYEKMQSDKGSIPDRFSAQQFSDYHSELNMSSLELGDSALYFCASSILAGGEETQYFGPGTRLLVL.

The chain combines TRBV7-6 with TRBJ2-5; TRBD1 agrees at 8 bases. V trimming: 2 bases; J trimming: 2 bases; junction bases outside the gene matches: 7. CDR1 and CDR2 from the germline V gene are SGHVS and FNYEAQ. This CDR3 comprises 16 residues. Written as DNA, the CDR3 is TGTGCCAGCAGCTTACCCCCTGGACAGGGTCAAGAGACCCAGTACTTC. Amino acids: CASSLPPGQGQETQYF. Filled out from reference TRBV7-6 and TRBJ2-5, the complete variable domain reads GAGVSQSPRYKVTKRGQDVALRCDPISGHVSLYWYRQALGQGPEFLTYFNYEAQQDKSGLPNDRFSAERPEGSISTLTIQRTEQRDSAMYRCASSLPPGQGQETQYFGPGTRLLVL.

Comments on this clone: Other DNA sequences in the same sample also yield this CDR3. The V call is TRBV10-1, the J call TRBJ2-5; 8 bases are shared with TRBD1. Germline V gene lookup returns CDR1 WNHNN and CDR2 SYGVQD (reference sequence). With V trimmed by 3 bases and J by 2 bases, 2 bases remained unmatched. The CDR3 length is 14 residues. CDR3 sequence reads: CASSDGTGQETQYF. CDR3 DNA: TGCGCCAGCAGTGATGGGACAGGACAAGAGACCCAGTACTTC.

V usage is TRBV18 and J usage is TRBJ1-3; D possibly corresponds to TRBD1 (6 bases). Trimming shortened V by 5 bases and J by 0 bases, and 14 bases separated the two germline ends. The CDR3 is made up of 16 amino acids. Germline V gene data show CDR1 as KGHSH and CDR2 as LQKENI. The CDR3 loop reads CASSANQGGSGNTIYF. The CDR3 DNA reads TGTGCCAGCTCAGCAAATCAAGGGGGCTCTGGAAACACCATATATTTT.

This clone was seen once. The chain recombines TRBV6-1 with TRBJ1-1, with TRBD1 identical over 8 bases. The CDR3 is 14 residues long. Trimming cost V 7 bases and J 6 bases; bases outside gene matches: 10. The germline V gene has CDR1 MNHNS and CDR2 SASEGT. CDR3 nucleotide sequence: TGTGCCAGCACCGGACAGGGTCGGGGAGCTGAAGCTTTCTTT. This codes for CASTGQGRGAEAFF.

The V gene is TRBV7-2, the J gene TRBJ1-1; 11 positions match TRBD1. V lost 4 bases to trimming and J lost 10 bases; unmatched junction nucleotides: 8. CDR3 length equals 14 residues. Germline V gene lookup returns CDR1 SGHTA and CDR2 FQGNSA. CDR3 sequence: CASSWGQGGTAAFF. The CDR3 coding sequence is TGTGCCAGCAGCTGGGGACAGGGGGGGACGGCAGCTTTCTTT.

The rearrangement joins TRBV5-1 to TRBJ2-3; D uncertain. The V end was cut by 5 bases, the J end by 0 bases, with 7 bases between. CDR1 is SGHRS, CDR2 YFSETQ, per germline. The CDR3 has 13 amino acids. CDR3: CASRTLSTDTQYF. CDR3 in DNA: TGCGCCAGCAGGACTTTAAGCACAGATACGCAGTATTTT.

This chain connects TRBV7-3 to TRBJ2-1; 9 bases are shared with TRBD1. Germline V CDR1 and CDR2: SGHTA, FQGTGA. The CDR3 sequence is 15 residues long. The ends lost 4 bases at V and 5 bases at J; junction bases unmatched: 6. As DNA, the CDR3 is TGTGCCAGCAGCTCGTCCGGGACAGGGCACAATGAGCAGTTCTTC. Translated: CASSSSGTGHNEQFF.

About this clone: The sample holds other DNA sequences that translate to the same CDR3. The chain links TRBV10-3 to TRBJ1-1; no definite D call. The CDR3 sequence is 14 residues long. Germline values: CDR1 ENHRY, CDR2 SYGVKD. Trimming took 0 bases from V and 1 from J, leaving 6 bases between them. CDR3 sequence (DNA): TGTGCCATCAGTGAGTCGTTAGGGAACACTGAAGCTTTCTTT. This gives the protein CAISESLGNTEAFF.

V gene TRBV13 combines with J gene TRBJ1-2, with D possibly TRBD1 on 6 matching bases. The CDR3 length is 18 residues. Between the trimmed V and J ends, which lost 5 bases and 3 bases, there was a span of 25 bases. CDR1 is PRHDT and CDR2 is FYEKMQ in the germline V gene (reference sequence). In nucleotides, the CDR3 is TGTGCCAGCAGCCGGGGAGGGCAGGGGCCCTATGGCGACTATGGCTACACCTTC. As protein: CASSRGGQGPYGDYGYTF.

In this sample, this clone turned up once. V is TRBV30 and J is TRBJ1-4; TRBD1 matches 9 bases. Looked up from germline, CDR1 is GTSNPN and CDR2 is SVGIG (reference sequence). After removal of 8 bases from V and 5 bases from J, the junction contained 0 bases not matched to a gene. The CDR3 is 11 residues long. The CDR3 protein is CAGQGNEKLFF. In DNA form, the CDR3 reads TGTGCCGGACAGGGGAATGAAAAACTGTTTTTT.

The chain couples TRBV29-1 to TRBJ2-2; 7 bases match TRBD1. The germline CDR1 and CDR2 sequences are SQVTM and ANQGSEA. V trimming: 5 bases; J trimming: 4 bases; junction bases outside the gene matches: 4. This CDR3 comprises 13 residues. The CDR3: CSVTAGGTGELFF. As DNA, the CDR3 is TGCAGCGTTACGGCAGGGGGCACCGGGGAGCTGTTTTTT.

This clone was recorded only once. This same CDR3 is encoded by further DNA sequences in the sample. The rearrangement uses TRBV10-3 and TRBJ1-1; maybe TRBD1 (6 bases). From germline, CDR1 is ENHRY and CDR2 SYGVKD. The ends were cut back, 3 bases at V and 0 bases at J, with 8 bases in the middle. The CDR3 extends over 14 amino acids. DNA of the CDR3: TGTGCCATCAGTGAAGGACAGTTGAACACTGAAGCTTTCTTT. Encoded protein: CAISEGQLNTEAFF.

The chain is built from TRBV6-5 and TRBJ2-7; D perhaps matches TRBD2 (5 bases). Germline loops: CDR1 MNHEY, CDR2 SVGAGI. Trimming took off 10 bases at V and 3 bases at J, with 19 bases between the two ends. CDR3 size: 14 residues. The CDR3 spells CATSRSGTDYEQYF. The CDR3 DNA reads as TGTGCCACCTCCCGATCGGGAACCGACTACGAGCAGTACTTC.

The chain couples TRBV27 to TRBJ1-6; D is possibly TRBD1 (6 bases). V dropped 4 bases and J dropped 10 bases, with 11 bases sitting between them. Germline V gene sequence: CDR1 MNHEY, CDR2 SMNVEV (reference sequence). The CDR3 runs 13 residues. The CDR3 reads CASSYRAGSPLHF. CDR3 nucleotides: TGTGCCAGCAGTTACAGGGCCGGCTCACCCCTCCACTTT.

This clone was observed a single time. The V and J genes are TRBV5-8 and TRBJ1-3; D not certain. The CDR3 is 15 amino acids. The ends were cut back, 4 bases at V and 0 bases at J, with 11 bases in the middle. Germline CDR1 reads SGHTS; CDR2 reads YDEGEE. CDR3: CASSNGRYSGNTIYF. The CDR3 bases are TGTGCCAGCAGCAATGGCAGGTACTCTGGAAACACCATATATTTT.

This rearrangement joins TRBV21-1 to TRBJ2-7; the D segment call TRBD2 is taken from the table without a DNA check. TRBV21-1 is a pseudogene segment. The length of the CDR3 is 16 residues. CDR3 nucleotides: TGTGCCAGCAGCAAAGGTCGCGGGAGGGCCGGGTACGAGCAGTACTTC. Translated, it gives CASSKGRGRAGYEQYF.

V and J are TRBV10-2 and TRBJ1-2; D not certain. Germline V lookup: CDR1 WSHSY, CDR2 SAAADI. Trimming took off 6 bases at V and 0 bases at J, with 8 bases between the two ends. CDR3 size: 13 residues. CDR3 loop: CASRGASNYGYTF. In DNA, the CDR3 is TGCGCCAGCAGAGGCGCCTCTAACTATGGCTACACCTTC.